The entry below gives a single TCR beta chain sequence along with its context. This clonotype has at least ten counts. Its antigen target is currently unknown. Per-base qualities were not stored, and no clone one base away is much larger. TCRdb names Illumina HiSeq 2500 as the instrument used. Quantitative 5'-RACE with molecular barcodes was the method used to prepare the TCR beta libraries. The paper's data handling went like this. To identify disease-linked TCR variants, a new computational method was used, one built on a probabilistic model of VDJ rearrangement. TCRdb passed the public sequencing reads through fastp at Q25 and MiXCR, retaining productive beta sequences. Here each entry gathers all rows of one CDR3 protein and keeps the most common genes and DNA. TCRdb, not the original authors, processed these V and J calls. The sample table lists some 220,000 distinct CDR3 sequences, about 7% of them with a count of one. Approximately 14% of the sample is taken by the ten largest.

These data are taken from a study of CD8 T cells in ankylosing spondylitis (dated by TCRdb to about 2017). About the study as a whole: To find TCR variants linked to disease, the study profiled T cell receptor beta repertoires in ankylosing spondylitis patients and healthy donors. In total, the full study cohort was made up of roughly 110 healthy donors and 20 to 25 ankylosing spondylitis patients. Samples of peripheral blood were taken, and for ankylosing spondylitis patients, synovial fluid was collected as well. Paper-wide results and their limitations: The disease-linked clones showed a CD8+ phenotype and occurred at relatively low frequencies in peripheral blood. A TCR beta motif made up of seven or eight highly homologous amino acid variants appeared to be characteristic of blood from ankylosing spondylitis patients. Some TCR beta motif variants had previously been reported in synovial fluid and blood of reactive arthritis patients, which suggested common disease-initiation mechanisms. The disease-linked clones were reported as significantly enriched in matched synovial fluid samples from ankylosing spondylitis patients.

The CDR3 starts with the cysteine, ends with the phenylalanine, and has 14 residues. The kept DNA is CDR3 alone, 42 bases in frame from the first base. CDR1 and CDR2 (SGHRS, YFSETQ) derive from the germline V gene. Cut back by 3 bases and 0 bases, the V and J ends lie 9 bases apart. The source of this sequence is a male donor with ankylosing spondylitis. This chain is built from TRBV5-1 and TRBJ1-1, with the identity of the D gene unclear. What was sequenced was blood, either unsorted or a sorted T cell fraction (not recorded which). The nucleotides are TGCGCCAGCAGCTCGGCTGGGATGAACACTGAAGCTTTCTTT. Translated, this is CASSSAGMNTEAFF.